The subject of this entry is one T cell receptor (beta chain). These data originate in a study of blood T cell repertoires in COVID-19. For the study at large: Sample material is recorded as cDNA or gDNA derived from T cells, B-cell-depleted T cells, or PBMCs.

Individuals aged roughly 18 to 95 years were recruited from approximately 22 US areas. V shed 2 bases and J shed 0 bases, with 11 bases lying between them. Germline CDR1 SGHDN, CDR2 FVKESK. The CDR3 is 16 amino acids. As processed by the authors: Quantification of nucleated cells was approximated via reference gene primer amplification. Method: immunoSEQ multiplex PCR; TCRdb's copy keeps in-frame clones and lacks some. That table gives V, J and clone size, and the DNA gave D and trimming. The repertoire holds 200,000 to 300,000 clones, 88% seen once, with approximately 1.2% in the top ten. This clonotype originated in a woman between 40 and 55 years old with acute COVID-19. Source material: PBMCs or T cells enriched from blood (not recorded which). This chain connects TRBV14 to TRBJ1-3, with D hard to call. In DNA, the CDR3 is TGTGCCAGCAGCCAAAACCAAATTAGCTCTGGAAACACCATATATTTT. It translates to CASSQNQISSGNTIYF.